The clone carrying this T cell receptor beta chain has just one count. This sample was included in a study of blood T cell repertoires in COVID-19. About the study: COVID-19 samples from acute and convalescent phases originated in the United States, Italy and Spain.

Data came from immunoSEQ multiplex PCR; TCRdb stores just in-frame clones and leaves some out. The data show 350,000 or so clones, with around 87% seen just once and about 10% held by the top ten. Losses at the gene ends were 4 bases for V and 12 bases for J; bases not matched to a gene: 19. The germline gives CDR1 GTSNPN, CDR2 SVGIG (reference sequence). There are 15 residues in the CDR3. The TCR sequence derives from a woman between 25 and 40 years old with COVID-19, enrolled during active disease. The rearrangement uses TRBV30 and TRBJ1-2; TRBD1 matches at 8 bases. Source material: peripheral blood. Here the CDR3 reads CAWTHGQGPPRGHTF. CDR3 bases: TGTGCCTGGACTCACGGACAGGGCCCTCCGAGGGGCCACACCTTC.